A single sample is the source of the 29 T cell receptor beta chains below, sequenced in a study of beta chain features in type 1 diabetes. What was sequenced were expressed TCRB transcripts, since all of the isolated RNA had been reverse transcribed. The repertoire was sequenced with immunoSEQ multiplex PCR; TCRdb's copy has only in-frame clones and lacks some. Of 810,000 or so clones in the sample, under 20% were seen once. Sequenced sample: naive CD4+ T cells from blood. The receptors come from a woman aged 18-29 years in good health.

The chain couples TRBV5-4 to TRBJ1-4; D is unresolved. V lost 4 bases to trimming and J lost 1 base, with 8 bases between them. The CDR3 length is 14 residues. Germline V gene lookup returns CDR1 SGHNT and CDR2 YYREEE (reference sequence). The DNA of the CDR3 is TGTGCCAGCAGCCGTTTGGGAACTAATGAAAAACTGTTTTTT. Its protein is CASSRLGTNEKLFF.

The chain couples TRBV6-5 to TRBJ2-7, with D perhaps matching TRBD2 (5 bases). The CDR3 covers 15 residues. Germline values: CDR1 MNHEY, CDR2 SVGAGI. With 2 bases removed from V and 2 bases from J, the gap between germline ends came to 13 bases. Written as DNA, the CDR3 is TGTGCCAGCAGTTACACACGGGGTATCCCCTACGAGCAGTACTTC. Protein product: CASSYTRGIPYEQYF.

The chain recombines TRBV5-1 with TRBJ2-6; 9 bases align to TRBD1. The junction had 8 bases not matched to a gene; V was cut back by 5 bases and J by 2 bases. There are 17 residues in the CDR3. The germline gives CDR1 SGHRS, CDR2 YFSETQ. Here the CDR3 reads CASSEGQGGTGANVLTF. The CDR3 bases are TGCGCCAGCAGTGAGGGACAGGGCGGAACTGGGGCCAACGTCCTGACTTTC.

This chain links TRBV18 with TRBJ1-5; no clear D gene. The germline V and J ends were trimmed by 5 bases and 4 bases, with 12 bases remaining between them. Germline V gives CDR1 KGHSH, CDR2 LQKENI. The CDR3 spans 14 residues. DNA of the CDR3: TGTGCCAGCTCATCTCTAGGGATGAATCAGCCCCAGCATTTT. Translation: CASSSLGMNQPQHF.

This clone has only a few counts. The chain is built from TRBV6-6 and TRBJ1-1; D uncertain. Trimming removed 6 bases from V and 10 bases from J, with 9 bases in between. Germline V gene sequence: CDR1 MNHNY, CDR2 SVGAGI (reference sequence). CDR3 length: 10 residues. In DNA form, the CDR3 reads TGTGCCAGCAGAAATACGGGAGCTTTCTTT. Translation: CASRNTGAFF.

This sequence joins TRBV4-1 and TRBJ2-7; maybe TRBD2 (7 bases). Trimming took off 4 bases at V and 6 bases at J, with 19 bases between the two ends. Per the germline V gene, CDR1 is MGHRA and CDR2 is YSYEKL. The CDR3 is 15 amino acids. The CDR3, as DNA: TGCGCCAGCAGCCCGAGGGACGCCGGGGGGCTCGAGCAGTACTTC. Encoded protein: CASSPRDAGGLEQYF.

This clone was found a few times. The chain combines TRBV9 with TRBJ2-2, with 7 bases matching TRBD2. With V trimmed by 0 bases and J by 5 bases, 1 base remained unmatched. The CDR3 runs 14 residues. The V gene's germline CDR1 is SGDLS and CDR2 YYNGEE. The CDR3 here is CASSVGGRTGELFF. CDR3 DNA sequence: TGTGCCAGCAGCGTAGGCGGGAGAACCGGGGAGCTGTTTTTT. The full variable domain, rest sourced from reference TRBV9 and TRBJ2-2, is DSGVTQTPKHLITATGQRVTLRCSPRSGDLSVYWYQQSLDQGLQFLIQYYNGEERAKGNILERFSAQQFPDLHSELNLSSLELGDSALYFCASSVGGRTGELFFGEGSRLTVL.

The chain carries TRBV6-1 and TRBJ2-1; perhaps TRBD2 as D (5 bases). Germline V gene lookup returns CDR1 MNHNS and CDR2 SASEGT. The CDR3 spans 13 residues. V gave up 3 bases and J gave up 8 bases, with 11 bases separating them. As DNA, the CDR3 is TGTGCCAGCAGTGAGAGAAGCGGCGATGAGCAGTTCTTC. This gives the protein CASSERSGDEQFF.

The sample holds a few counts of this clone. CDR3 nucleotides: TGTGCCAGCAGGCGAGGACTAGCGTGGGAGCAGTACTTC. It specifies CASRRGLAWEQYF. J is TRBJ2-7 and V is TRBV28; 9 bases match TRBD2. The CDR3 length is 13 residues. Germline assignment: CDR1 MDHEN and CDR2 SYDVKM. J was trimmed by 7 bases and V by 6 bases; bases with no gene match: 7.

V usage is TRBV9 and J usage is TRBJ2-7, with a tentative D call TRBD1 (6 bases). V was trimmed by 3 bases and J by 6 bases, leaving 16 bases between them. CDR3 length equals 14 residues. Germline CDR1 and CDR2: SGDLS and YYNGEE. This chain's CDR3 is CASSAGGTGFEQYF. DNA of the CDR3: TGTGCCAGCAGCGCAGGCGGTACAGGGTTCGAGCAGTACTTC.

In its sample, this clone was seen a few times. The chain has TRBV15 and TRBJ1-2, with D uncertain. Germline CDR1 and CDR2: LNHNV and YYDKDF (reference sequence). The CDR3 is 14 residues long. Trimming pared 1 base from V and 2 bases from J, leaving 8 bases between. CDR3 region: CATSRVLENYGYTF. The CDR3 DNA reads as TGTGCCACCAGCAGAGTATTAGAAAACTATGGCTACACCTTC.

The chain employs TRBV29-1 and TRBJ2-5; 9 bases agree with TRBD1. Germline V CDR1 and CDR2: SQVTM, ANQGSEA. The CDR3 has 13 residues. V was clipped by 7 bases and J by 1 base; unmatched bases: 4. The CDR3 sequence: CSGLGQGQETQYF. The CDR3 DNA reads TGCAGCGGCCTGGGACAGGGCCAAGAGACCCAGTACTTC.

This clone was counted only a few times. Here the CDR3 DNA reads TGTGCCAGCAAGATAAATACAGGGGGCTCTGGGGCCAACGTCCTGACTTTC. It specifies CASKINTGGSGANVLTF. This chain joins TRBV27 and TRBJ2-6; TRBD1 agrees at 8 bases. CDR1 and CDR2 (germline): MNHEY, SMNVEV (reference sequence). Trimming took 7 bases from V and 0 from J; bases not matched to a gene: 8. The CDR3 covers 17 residues. The full variable domain, with the rest looked up from reference TRBV27 and TRBJ2-6, is EAQVTQNPRYLITVTGKKLTVTCSQNMNHEYMSWYRQDPGLGLRQIYYSMNVEVTDKGDVPEGYKVSRKEKRNFPLILESPSPNQTSLYFCASKINTGGSGANVLTFGAGSRLTVL.

CDR3 in DNA: TGTGCCAGCAGCTCCCACGACCCGCGGTCTGGAAACACCATATATTTT. The encoded protein is CASSSHDPRSGNTIYF. The V gene is TRBV7-2, the J gene TRBJ1-3; D remains ambiguous. Germline V gene sequence: CDR1 SGHTA, CDR2 FQGNSA. The CDR3 contains 16 residues. The V end lost 4 bases, the J end lost 1 base, and 14 bases lay between the germline ends.

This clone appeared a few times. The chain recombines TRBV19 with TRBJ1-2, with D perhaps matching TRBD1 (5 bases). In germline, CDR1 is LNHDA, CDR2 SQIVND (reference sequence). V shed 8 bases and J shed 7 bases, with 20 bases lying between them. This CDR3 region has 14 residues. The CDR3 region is CASSDSGEWAGYTF. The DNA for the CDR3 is TGTGCCAGTTCTGATTCGGGGGAGTGGGCTGGCTACACCTTC.

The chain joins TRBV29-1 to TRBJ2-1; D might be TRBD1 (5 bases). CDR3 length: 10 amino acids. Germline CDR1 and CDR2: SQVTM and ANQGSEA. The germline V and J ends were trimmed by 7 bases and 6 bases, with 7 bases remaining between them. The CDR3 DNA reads TGCAGCGCCCAGGGCAATGAGCAGTTCTTC. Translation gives CSAQGNEQFF.

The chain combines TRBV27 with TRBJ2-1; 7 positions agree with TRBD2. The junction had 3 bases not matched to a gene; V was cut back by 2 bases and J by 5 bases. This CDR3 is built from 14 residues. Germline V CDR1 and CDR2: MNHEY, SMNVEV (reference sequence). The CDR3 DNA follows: TGTGCCAGCAGTTTAGGCGGGAGAGACAATGAGCAGTTCTTC. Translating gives CASSLGGRDNEQFF.

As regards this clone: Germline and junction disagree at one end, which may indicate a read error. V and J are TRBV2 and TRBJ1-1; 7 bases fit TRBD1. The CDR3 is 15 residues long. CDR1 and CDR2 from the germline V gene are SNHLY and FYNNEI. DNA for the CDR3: TGTGCCAGCAGAGTAGAGGGGGCCCTGAACACTGAAGCTTCCTTT. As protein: CASRVEGALNTEASF.

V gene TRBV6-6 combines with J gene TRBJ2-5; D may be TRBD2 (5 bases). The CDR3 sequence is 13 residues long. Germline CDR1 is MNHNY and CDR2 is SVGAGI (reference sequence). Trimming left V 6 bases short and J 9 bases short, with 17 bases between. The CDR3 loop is CASSPPGWRAQYF. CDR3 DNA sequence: TGTGCCAGCAGCCCCCCCGGTTGGCGGGCCCAGTACTTC.

In nucleotides, the CDR3 is TGTGCCAGCAGCTTAATCGGACAGGGGGCAGGTGAGCAGTTCTTC. Its translation is CASSLIGQGAGEQFF. The rearrangement links TRBV7-3 to TRBJ2-1; 11 nucleotides align to TRBD1. Germline V CDR1 and CDR2: SGHTA, FQGTGA. V trimming: 1 base; J trimming: 9 bases; junction bases outside the gene matches: 5. The CDR3 totals 15 residues.

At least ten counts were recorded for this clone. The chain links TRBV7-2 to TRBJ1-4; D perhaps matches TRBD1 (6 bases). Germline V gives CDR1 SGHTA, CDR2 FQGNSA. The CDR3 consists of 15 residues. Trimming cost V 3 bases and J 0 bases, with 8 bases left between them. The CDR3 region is CASSFGQTTNEKLFF. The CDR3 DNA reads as TGTGCCAGCAGCTTCGGACAGACAACTAATGAAAAACTGTTTTTT.

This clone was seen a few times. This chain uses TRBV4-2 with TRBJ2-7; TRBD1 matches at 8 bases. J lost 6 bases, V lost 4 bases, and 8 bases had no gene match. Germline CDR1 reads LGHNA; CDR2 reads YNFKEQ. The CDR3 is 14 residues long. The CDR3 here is CASSRGQGGGEQYF. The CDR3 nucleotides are TGTGCCAGCAGCCGTGGACAGGGCGGCGGCGAGCAGTACTTC.

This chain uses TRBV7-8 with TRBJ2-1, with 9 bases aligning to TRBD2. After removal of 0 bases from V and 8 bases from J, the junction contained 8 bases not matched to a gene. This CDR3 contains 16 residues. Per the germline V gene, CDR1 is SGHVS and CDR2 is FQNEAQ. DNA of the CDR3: TGTGCCAGCAGCTTAGCTTGGCGACTAGCGGTCTATGAGCAGTTCTTC. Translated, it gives CASSLAWRLAVYEQFF.

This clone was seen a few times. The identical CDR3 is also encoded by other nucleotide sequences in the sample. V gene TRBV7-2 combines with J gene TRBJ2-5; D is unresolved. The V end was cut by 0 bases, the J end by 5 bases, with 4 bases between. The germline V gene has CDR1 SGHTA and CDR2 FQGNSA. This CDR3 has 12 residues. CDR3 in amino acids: CASSLASETQYF. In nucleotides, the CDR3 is TGTGCCAGCAGCTTAGCATCGGAGACCCAGTACTTC.

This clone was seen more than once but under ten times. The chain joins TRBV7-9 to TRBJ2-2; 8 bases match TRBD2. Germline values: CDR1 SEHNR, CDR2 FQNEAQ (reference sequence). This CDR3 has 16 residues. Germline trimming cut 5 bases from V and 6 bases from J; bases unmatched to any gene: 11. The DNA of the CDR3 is TGTGCCAGCAGCCGACTAGCGAAGAGAGGCGCCGGGGAGCTGTTTTTT. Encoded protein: CASSRLAKRGAGELFF.

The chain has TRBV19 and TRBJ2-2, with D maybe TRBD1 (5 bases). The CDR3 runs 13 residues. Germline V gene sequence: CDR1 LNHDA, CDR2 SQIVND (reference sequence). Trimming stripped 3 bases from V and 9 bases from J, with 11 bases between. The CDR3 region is CASSMGPLRELFF. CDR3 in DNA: TGTGCCAGTAGTATGGGGCCCCTCCGGGAGCTGTTTTTT. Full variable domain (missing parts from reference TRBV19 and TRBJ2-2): DGGITQSPKYLFRKEGQNVTLSCEQNLNHDAMYWYRQDPGQGLRLIYYSQIVNDFQKGDIAEGYSVSREKKESFPLTVTSAQKNPTAFYLCASSMGPLRELFFGEGSRLTVL.

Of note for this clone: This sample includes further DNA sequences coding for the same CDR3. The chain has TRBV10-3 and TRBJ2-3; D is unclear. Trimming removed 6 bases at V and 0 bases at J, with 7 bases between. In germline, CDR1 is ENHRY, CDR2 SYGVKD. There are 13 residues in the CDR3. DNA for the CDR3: TGTGCCATCAGAGGTAGTAGCACAGATACGCAGTATTTT. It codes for CAIRGSSTDTQYF.

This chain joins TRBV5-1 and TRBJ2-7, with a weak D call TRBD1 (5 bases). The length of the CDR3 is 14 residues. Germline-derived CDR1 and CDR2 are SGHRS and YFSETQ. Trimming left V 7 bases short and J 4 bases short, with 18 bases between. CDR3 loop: CASHGQGAGYEQYF. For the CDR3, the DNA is TGCGCCAGCCACGGCCAAGGGGCAGGGTACGAGCAGTACTTC.

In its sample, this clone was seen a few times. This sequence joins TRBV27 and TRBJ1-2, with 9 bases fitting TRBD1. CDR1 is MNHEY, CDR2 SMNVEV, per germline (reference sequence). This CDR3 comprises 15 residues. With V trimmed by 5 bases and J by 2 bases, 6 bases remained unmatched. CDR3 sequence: CASSARTGANYGYTF. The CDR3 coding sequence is TGTGCCAGCAGTGCAAGGACAGGGGCCAACTATGGCTACACCTTC.